These 14 T cell receptor beta chains share one sample of origin, sequenced in a study of T-cell memory formation after mild COVID-19. TCRdb re-called the 5' RACE reads with MiXCR, one entry per CDR3 protein. The sample has approximately 50,000 distinct CDR3 sequences; approximately 9% are singletons. Sequenced material: PBMCs or a T cell subset sorted from them (not recorded which). These receptors were obtained from an adult woman who had mild COVID-19 (a few samples of this study predate the infection). Cell type and time point are not known.

The chain has TRBV5-1 and TRBJ1-1, with D unclear. The length of the CDR3 is 13 residues. Trimming took off 0 bases at V and 9 bases at J, with 12 bases between the two ends. CDR1 SGHRS and CDR2 YFSETQ come from the germline V gene. CDR3 DNA sequence: TGCGCCAGCAGCTTGGGAGGCGGGGATAAAGCTTTCTTT. It translates to CASSLGGGDKAFF.

This clonotype occurred a few times. V is TRBV20-1 and J is TRBJ2-2; 7 nucleotides line up with TRBD2. This CDR3 is built from 19 residues. Trimming at V came to 0 bases and at J to 6 bases, leaving 19 bases not matched to a gene. Per germline, CDR1 DFQATT and CDR2 SNEGSKA (reference sequence). The CDR3 nucleotides are TGCAGTGCTAGAGATGTCGAAATTTTGGCGGGGAGGGTATCCGGGGAGCTGTTTTTT. Its protein is CSARDVEILAGRVSGELFF.

CDR3 protein: CASSLPGGSEAFF. The CDR3 DNA sequence: TGCGCCAGCAGCTTGCCAGGAGGTTCTGAAGCTTTCTTT. The V call is TRBV5-1, the J call TRBJ1-1; D is ambiguous. Germline V gene sequence: CDR1 SGHRS, CDR2 YFSETQ. This CDR3 comprises 13 residues. Between the trimmed V and J ends, which lost 1 base and 6 bases, there was a span of 10 bases.

CDR3 nucleotides: TGCAGTGCCCAGGACGGGCTAGGGGAAAAACTGTTTTTT. Protein: CSAQDGLGEKLFF. The chain joins TRBV20-1 to TRBJ1-4; D not certain. From germline, CDR1 is DFQATT and CDR2 SNEGSKA (reference sequence). This CDR3 has 13 amino acids. The germline V and J ends were trimmed by 6 bases and 8 bases, with 16 bases remaining between them.

J is TRBJ1-1 and V is TRBV29-1, with D possibly being TRBD1 (6 bases). Trimming pared 4 bases from V and 5 bases from J, leaving 11 bases between. This CDR3 region has 12 residues. Germline CDR1 and CDR2: SQVTM and ANQGSEA. For the CDR3, the DNA is TGCAGCGTTGCTCAGGGGCGGACTGAAGCTTTCTTT. It specifies CSVAQGRTEAFF.

There are many counts of this clonotype. The chain uses TRBV7-9 and TRBJ2-5, with a possible D match to TRBD1 (7 bases). Deletions cut 2 bases from V and 2 bases from J, with 12 bases between. Germline-derived CDR1 and CDR2 are SEHNR and FQNEAQ (reference sequence). The CDR3 totals 15 residues. The DNA of the CDR3 is TGTGCCAGCAGCTTACCGCAGGGGGGACAAGAGACCCAGTACTTC. Translation: CASSLPQGGQETQYF.

The V and J genes are TRBV18 and TRBJ2-5; tentative D call: TRBD2 (6 bases). The CDR3 is 15 amino acids. The germline gives CDR1 KGHSH, CDR2 LQKENI. The V and J ends lost 3 bases and 1 base respectively, with 12 bases between them. The CDR3 nucleotides are TGTGCCAGCTCACCTCTACGGGAGACCCAAGAGACCCAGTACTTC. Translating it yields CASSPLRETQETQYF. The full variable domain, in which reference TRBV18 and TRBJ2-5 provide the parts outside the CDR3, is NAGVMQNPRHLVRRRGQEARLRCSPMKGHSHVYWYRQLPEEGLKFMVYLQKENIIDESGMPKERFSAEFPKEGPSILRIQQVVRGDSAAYFCASSPLRETQETQYFGPGTRLLVL.

This clonotype was seen a few times. This chain links TRBV7-8 with TRBJ1-2; D ambiguous. This CDR3 has 13 residues. Per germline, CDR1 SGHVS and CDR2 FQNEAQ. V lost 3 bases and J lost 6, with 11 bases in between. CDR3 sequence reads: CASSFIRRDGYTF. The CDR3, as DNA: TGTGCCAGCAGCTTTATTAGGAGGGATGGCTACACCTTC.

This chain joins TRBV28 and TRBJ2-1; D may be TRBD1 (8 bases). The length of the CDR3 is 15 residues. Looked up from germline, CDR1 is MDHEN and CDR2 is SYDVKM. Deletions cut 6 bases from V and 0 bases from J, with 12 bases between. CDR3 coding DNA: TGTGCCAGCAGACAGGGGGGGGGCTCCTACAATGAGCAGTTCTTC. Translating it yields CASRQGGGSYNEQFF. Variable domain in full (rest from reference TRBV28 and TRBJ2-1): DVKVTQSSRYLVKRTGEKVFLECVQDMDHENMFWYRQDPGLGLRLIYFSYDVKMKEKGDIPEGYSVSREKKERFSLILESASTNQTSMYLCASRQGGGSYNEQFFGPGTRLTVL.

The chain carries TRBV15 and TRBJ2-2; 7 positions agree with TRBD2. V was clipped by 6 bases and J by 3 bases; unmatched bases: 7. CDR1 is LNHNV, CDR2 YYDKDF, per germline (reference sequence). The CDR3 length is 15 residues. CDR3 protein: CATRKGGADTGELFF. The CDR3 DNA follows: TGTGCCACCAGGAAGGGAGGGGCCGACACCGGGGAGCTGTTTTTT.

The chain combines TRBV7-9 with TRBJ2-3; no reliable D call. This CDR3 contains 18 residues. The germline V gene encodes CDR1 SEHNR and CDR2 FQNEAQ (reference sequence). Trimming stripped 0 bases from V and 3 bases from J, with 19 bases between. CDR3 amino acids: CASSLAGYSPVGTDTQYF. The CDR3 coding sequence is TGTGCCAGCAGCTTAGCAGGCTACTCTCCTGTTGGGACAGATACGCAGTATTTT.

In the case of this clonotype: Sequence at one end of the junction differs from germline and may be a read error. The J gene is TRBJ2-2, the V gene TRBV7-7; 8 bases fit TRBD2. In germline, CDR1 is SSHAT, CDR2 FNYEAQ (reference sequence). This CDR3 is 17 amino acids long. The CDR3 spells CASSHAPAGVSGGELFF. The DNA for the CDR3 is TGTGCTAGCAGCCATGCCCCAGCGGGAGTGTCTGGCGGGGAGCTGTTTTTT.

Ten or more counts support this clonotype. The genes are TRBV29-1 and TRBJ2-5; D unresolved. The CDR3 has 14 residues. The ends were cut back, 4 bases at V and 2 bases at J, with 14 bases in the middle. Germline values: CDR1 SQVTM, CDR2 ANQGSEA. The chain's CDR3 is CSVGGLSVQETQYF. CDR3 sequence (DNA): TGCAGCGTTGGGGGTCTCTCAGTTCAAGAGACCCAGTACTTC.

This clonotype was detected many times. This chain joins TRBV4-3 and TRBJ2-7, with 14 bases lining up with TRBD2. J gave up 3 bases and V 1 base, and 8 bases lay outside the gene matches. This CDR3 has 18 amino acids. Germline CDR1 LGHNA, CDR2 YSLEER. The CDR3 DNA reads as TGCGCCAGCAGCCAAGGGGGACTAGCGGGAGTTCGAAACTACGAGCAGTACTTC. Residues: CASSQGGLAGVRNYEQYF.